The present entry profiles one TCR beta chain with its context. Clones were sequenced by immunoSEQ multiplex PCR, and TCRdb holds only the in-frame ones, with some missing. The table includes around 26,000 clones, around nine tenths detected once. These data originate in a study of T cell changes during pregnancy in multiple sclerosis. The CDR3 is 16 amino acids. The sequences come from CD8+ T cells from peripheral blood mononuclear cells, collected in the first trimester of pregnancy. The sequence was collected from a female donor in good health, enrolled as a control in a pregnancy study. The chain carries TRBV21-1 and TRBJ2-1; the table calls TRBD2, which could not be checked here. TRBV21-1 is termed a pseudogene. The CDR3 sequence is CASSPRTSGADNEQFF. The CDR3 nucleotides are TGTGCCAGCAGCCCACGGACTAGCGGGGCCGACAATGAGCAGTTCTTC.